These 14 T cell receptor beta chains share one sample of origin, sequenced in a study of blood T cell repertoires in COVID-19. The method was immunoSEQ multiplex PCR; TCRdb's version includes in-frame clones alone and lacks a portion of them. This table holds a few hundred thousand clones, around 84% found once. The material sequenced was peripheral blood. The receptor set was obtained from a man in his 60s with acute or convalescent COVID-19.

The V gene is TRBV28, the J gene TRBJ2-7; D is ambiguous. The CDR3 runs to 11 residues. Per the germline V gene, CDR1 is MDHEN and CDR2 is SYDVKM. V lost 6 bases to trimming and J lost 2 bases, with 5 bases between them. CDR3 in amino acids: CASSRAYEQYF. CDR3 sequence (DNA): TGTGCCAGCAGCCGCGCCTACGAGCAGTACTTC.

This clone was counted between two and nine times. This chain uses TRBV14 with TRBJ2-7; D gene unclear. V gave up 5 bases and J gave up 0 bases, with 5 bases separating them. The CDR3 is 12 residues long. Germline CDR1 and CDR2: SGHDN and FVKESK. As DNA, the CDR3 is TGTGCCAGCAGCTCGAGCTCCTACGAGCAGTACTTC. Amino acids: CASSSSSYEQYF.

J is TRBJ2-1 and V is TRBV7-2, with 8 nucleotides matching TRBD2. The CDR3 loop spans 16 amino acids. The V and J ends lost 0 bases and 8 bases, in that order; junction bases with no gene match: 9. The germline CDR1 and CDR2 sequences are SGHTA and FQGNSA. CDR3 residues: CASSLAGTSPLDEQFF. CDR3 DNA: TGTGCCAGCAGCTTAGCCGGGACTAGTCCCCTCGATGAGCAGTTCTTC.

This chain's CDR3 is CATPRDRDSNQPQHF. DNA for the CDR3: TGCGCCACCCCTCGAGACAGGGATAGCAATCAGCCCCAGCATTTT. V is TRBV10-1 and J is TRBJ1-5; the match to TRBD1 covers 7 bases. The CDR3 is made up of 15 amino acids. CDR1 and CDR2 (germline): WNHNN, SYGVQD (reference sequence). J gave up 0 bases and V 10 bases, and 9 bases lay outside the gene matches.

This rearrangement joins TRBV28 to TRBJ2-1, with TRBD2 matching 15 bases. Germline-derived CDR1 and CDR2 are MDHEN and SYDVKM. The CDR3 covers 17 residues. Trimming removed 6 bases from V and 9 bases from J; junction bases left unmatched: 12. DNA for the CDR3: TGTGCCAGCAGGGGGGGAGGACTAGCGGGAGGGCGAGGTGAGCAGTTCTTC. Translation: CASRGGGLAGGRGEQFF.

The J gene is TRBJ2-3, the V gene TRBV9; TRBD2 might be the D (5 bases). V was trimmed by 3 bases and J by 0 bases, leaving 8 bases between them. Germline loops: CDR1 SGDLS, CDR2 YYNGEE. The length of the CDR3 is 14 residues. The CDR3 loop reads CASSGGPSTDTQYF. Here the CDR3 DNA reads TGTGCCAGCAGCGGCGGGCCCAGCACAGATACGCAGTATTTT. The entire variable domain, with the rest obtained from reference TRBV9 and TRBJ2-3, is as follows: DSGVTQTPKHLITATGQRVTLRCSPRSGDLSVYWYQQSLDQGLQFLIQYYNGEERAKGNILERFSAQQFPDLHSELNLSSLELGDSALYFCASSGGPSTDTQYFGPGTRLTVL.

CDR3: CASTIAGADTGELFF. Written as DNA, the CDR3 is TGCGCCAGCACCATCGCAGGGGCCGACACCGGGGAGCTGTTTTTT. This chain joins TRBV5-1 and TRBJ2-2; possible D gene TRBD1, 6 bases. V shed 6 bases and J shed 3 bases, with 15 bases lying between them. The CDR3 is 15 amino acids. CDR1 and CDR2 (germline): SGHRS, YFSETQ.

The J gene is TRBJ2-7, the V gene TRBV13, with a weak D call TRBD1 (6 bases). This CDR3 comprises 16 residues. CDR1 and CDR2 (germline): PRHDT, FYEKMQ (reference sequence). Trimming removed 3 bases at V and 3 bases at J, with 18 bases between. The CDR3 sequence is CASSLAGDTVYYEQYF. The CDR3, as DNA: TGTGCCAGCAGCTTGGCCGGGGACACTGTTTACTACGAGCAGTACTTC.

This rearrangement joins TRBV5-4 to TRBJ2-2; possibly TRBD1 for D (5 bases). The V and J ends lost 3 bases and 5 bases respectively, with 11 bases between them. There are 14 residues in the CDR3. CDR1 SGHNT and CDR2 YYREEE come from the germline V gene (reference sequence). The CDR3 DNA follows: TGTGCCAGCAGCTCGAAGGCAGGGACCGGGGAGCTGTTTTTT. Protein: CASSSKAGTGELFF.

This rearrangement joins TRBV19 to TRBJ2-2; 10 bases are shared with TRBD2. V lost 7 bases, J lost 2 bases, and 7 bases stayed unmatched. This CDR3 has 16 residues. In germline, CDR1 is LNHDA, CDR2 SQIVND (reference sequence). The CDR3 reads CASTPTSGRNTGELFF. The CDR3 coding sequence is TGTGCCAGTACCCCGACTAGCGGGCGCAACACCGGGGAGCTGTTTTTT.

The rearrangement links TRBV9 to TRBJ1-1; D is undetermined. V was cut by 3 bases and J by 1 base, with 10 bases left in between. Per germline, CDR1 SGDLS and CDR2 YYNGEE. The CDR3 is 14 residues long. The CDR3 region has the DNA TGTGCCAGCAGCGCATTCTCGAGGAACACTGAAGCTTTCTTT. Translation gives CASSAFSRNTEAFF.

The V and J genes are TRBV28 and TRBJ2-7, with 10 bases aligning to TRBD2. Trimming removed 6 bases from V and 4 bases from J; junction bases left unmatched: 9. The CDR3 runs to 15 residues. Germline V CDR1 and CDR2: MDHEN, SYDVKM. The DNA of the CDR3 is TGTGCCAGCAGCCCACCCGCTAGCGGGAGTTACGAGCAGTACTTC. Amino acids: CASSPPASGSYEQYF.

The chain has TRBV30 and TRBJ1-2; D is undetermined. The CDR3 length is 14 residues. Germline CDR1 reads GTSNPN; CDR2 reads SVGIG (reference sequence). V was shortened by 4 bases and J by 4 bases, with 16 bases between the two germline ends. The CDR3 region is CAWKSGGPRYGYTF. The CDR3 nucleotides are TGTGCCTGGAAATCGGGAGGTCCCCGCTATGGCTACACCTTC.

The genes are TRBV4-2 and TRBJ1-2; TRBD1 matches 7 bases. Germline V gives CDR1 LGHNA, CDR2 YNFKEQ. The J segment lost 3 bases and the V segment lost 2 bases, leaving 6 bases of the junction unmatched. The CDR3 loop spans 15 amino acids. The CDR3 sequence: CASSQQRDSYYGYTF. DNA for the CDR3: TGTGCCAGCAGCCAACAAAGGGACAGCTACTATGGCTACACCTTC.